The next 7 T cell receptor beta chains were all read from a single sample in a study of T cell responses to AZD1222 COVID-19 vaccine. Only in-frame clones appear in the TCRdb table, and some are missing; sequencing was by immunoSEQ multiplex PCR. The table shows 200,000 or so clones, with roughly 93% occurring only once. Sequenced here: peripheral blood, sampled on day 0 of AZD1222 vaccination. The source is an adult in good health.

The chain employs TRBV5-4 and TRBJ2-7; perhaps TRBD1 as D (6 bases). V lost 3 bases and J 3 bases, leaving 16 bases between the germline ends. The CDR3 spans 15 residues. Germline CDR1 SGHNT, CDR2 YYREEE (reference sequence). Here the CDR3 reads CASSSPQDSYYEQYF. CDR3 nucleotide sequence: TGTGCCAGCAGCTCGCCCCAGGACAGCTACTACGAGCAGTACTTC.

The genes are TRBV14 and TRBJ1-4; weak D call: TRBD1 (6 bases). The CDR3 length is 15 residues. In germline, CDR1 is SGHDN, CDR2 FVKESK. V was pared by 5 bases and J by 4 bases, with 14 bases between. The DNA of the CDR3 is TGTGCCAGCAGCGAGGGGGGACCGAGTAATGAAAAACTGTTTTTT. This sequence encodes CASSEGGPSNEKLFF.

This clone has a handful of counts. The genes are TRBV6-5 and TRBJ2-1; D assignment may be TRBD1 or TRBD2 (5 bases each). Germline V gives CDR1 MNHEY, CDR2 SVGAGI. The CDR3 runs to 14 residues. Deletions cut 6 bases from V and 3 bases from J, with 12 bases between. The CDR3 loop is CASSPGRSYNEQFF. In nucleotides, the CDR3 is TGTGCCAGCAGCCCGGGACGCAGCTACAATGAGCAGTTCTTC.

The chain employs TRBV7-3 and TRBJ1-1; D may be TRBD1 (5 bases). The germline CDR1 and CDR2 sequences are SGHTA and FQGTGA. The CDR3 contains 13 residues. Trimming cost V 3 bases and J 4 bases, with 9 bases left between them. DNA of the CDR3: TGTGCCAGCAGCTTGGGGGTGTCCACTGAAGCTTTCTTT. Protein: CASSLGVSTEAFF.

This clone came up once. The CDR3 sequence: CASSYGQYYGYTF. In DNA, the CDR3 is TGTGCCAGCAGTTACGGGCAGTACTATGGCTACACCTTC. The chain has TRBV6-5 and TRBJ1-2; D uncertain. V lost 2 bases and J lost 3, with 7 bases in between. Looked up from germline, CDR1 is MNHEY and CDR2 is SVGAGI. The CDR3 has 13 residues.

The chain links TRBV6-2 or TRBV6-3 to TRBJ2-1; D is perhaps TRBD2 (6 bases). The CDR3 contains 17 residues. CDR1 and CDR2 from the germline V gene are MNHEY and SVGEGT. V was trimmed by 5 bases and J by 5 bases, leaving 22 bases between them. The DNA for the CDR3 is TGTGCCAGCAGTCTTACCAGTACACCGACTAGTAACAATGAGCAGTTCTTC. Its protein product is CASSLTSTPTSNNEQFF.

This chain uses TRBV19 with TRBJ1-1, with no clear D. V lost 7 bases, J lost 2 bases, and 14 bases lay in between. Germline CDR1 and CDR2: LNHDA and SQIVND (reference sequence). This CDR3 region has 14 residues. CDR3 nucleotides: TGTGCCAGTACCTATGGCACAACCAACACTGAAGCTTTCTTT. The encoded protein is CASTYGTTNTEAFF.